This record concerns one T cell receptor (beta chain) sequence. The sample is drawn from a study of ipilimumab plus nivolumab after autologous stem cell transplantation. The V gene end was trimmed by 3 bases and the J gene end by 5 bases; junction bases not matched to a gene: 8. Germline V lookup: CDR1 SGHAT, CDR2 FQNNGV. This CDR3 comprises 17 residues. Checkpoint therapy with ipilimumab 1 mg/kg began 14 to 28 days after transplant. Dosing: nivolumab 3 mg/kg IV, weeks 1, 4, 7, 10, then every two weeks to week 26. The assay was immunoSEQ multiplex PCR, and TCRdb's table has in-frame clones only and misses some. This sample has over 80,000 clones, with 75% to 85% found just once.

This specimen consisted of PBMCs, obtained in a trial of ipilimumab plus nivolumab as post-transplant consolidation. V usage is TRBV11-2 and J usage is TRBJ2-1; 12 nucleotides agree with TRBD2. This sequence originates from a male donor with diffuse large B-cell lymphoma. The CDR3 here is CASSFRGLAGGNNEQFF. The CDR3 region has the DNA TGTGCCAGCAGCTTCAGGGGACTAGCGGGCGGGAACAATGAGCAGTTCTTC.